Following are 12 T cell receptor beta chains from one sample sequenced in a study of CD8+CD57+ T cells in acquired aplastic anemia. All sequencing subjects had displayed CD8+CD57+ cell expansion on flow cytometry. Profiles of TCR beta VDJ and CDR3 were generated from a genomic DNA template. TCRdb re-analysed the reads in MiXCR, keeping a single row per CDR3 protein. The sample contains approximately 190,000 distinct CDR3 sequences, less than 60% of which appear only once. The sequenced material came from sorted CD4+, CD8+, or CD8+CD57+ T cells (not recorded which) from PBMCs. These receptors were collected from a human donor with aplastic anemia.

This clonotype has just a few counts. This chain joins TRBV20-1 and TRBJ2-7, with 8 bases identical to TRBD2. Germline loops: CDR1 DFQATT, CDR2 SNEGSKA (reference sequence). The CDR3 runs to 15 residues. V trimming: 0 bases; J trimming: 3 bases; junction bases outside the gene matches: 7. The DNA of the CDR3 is TGCAGTGCTAGAGAACTAGCGGACCCGAGCTACGAGCAGTACTTC. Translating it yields CSARELADPSYEQYF.

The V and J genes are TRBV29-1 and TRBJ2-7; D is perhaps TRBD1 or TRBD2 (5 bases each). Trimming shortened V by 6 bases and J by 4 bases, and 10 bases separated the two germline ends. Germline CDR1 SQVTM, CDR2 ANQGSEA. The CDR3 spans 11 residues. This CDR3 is CSVGTTYEQYF. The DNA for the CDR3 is TGCAGCGTCGGGACCACTTACGAGCAGTACTTC.

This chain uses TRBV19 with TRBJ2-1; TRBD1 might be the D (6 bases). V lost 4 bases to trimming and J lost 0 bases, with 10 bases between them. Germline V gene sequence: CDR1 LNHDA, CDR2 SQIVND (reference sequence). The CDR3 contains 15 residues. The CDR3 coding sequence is TGTGCCAGTAGTAACGACAGGAGCTCCTACAATGAGCAGTTCTTC. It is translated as CASSNDRSSYNEQFF.

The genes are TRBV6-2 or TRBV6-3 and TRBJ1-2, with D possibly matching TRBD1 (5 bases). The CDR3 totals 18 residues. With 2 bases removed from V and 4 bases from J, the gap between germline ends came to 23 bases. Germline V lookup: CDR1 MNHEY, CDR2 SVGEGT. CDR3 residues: CASSYAFMAIQETYGYTF. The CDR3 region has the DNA TGTGCCAGCAGTTACGCGTTCATGGCGATACAGGAAACCTATGGCTACACCTTC.

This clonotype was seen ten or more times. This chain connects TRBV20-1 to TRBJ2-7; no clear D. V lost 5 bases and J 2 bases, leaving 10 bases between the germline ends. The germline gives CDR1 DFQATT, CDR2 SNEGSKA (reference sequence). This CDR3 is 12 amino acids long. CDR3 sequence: CSASTLAYEQYF. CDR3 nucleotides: TGCAGTGCTTCGACCCTGGCCTACGAGCAGTACTTC.

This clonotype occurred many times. CDR3 DNA sequence: TGTGCCAGCAGCGGGGACGCCTACGAGCAGTACTTC. It translates to CASSGDAYEQYF. The chain has TRBV11-3 and TRBJ2-7; the D call may be TRBD1 or TRBD2 (5 bases each). The V gene lost 5 bases and the J gene lost 2 bases, with 7 bases spanning the gap. This CDR3 is 12 amino acids long. The V gene's germline CDR1 is SGHNT and CDR2 YENEEA.

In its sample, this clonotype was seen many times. CDR3 nucleotides: TGCGCCAGCAGCTTGGGACTAGCGGGTTCAGATACGCAGTATTTT. This translates into CASSLGLAGSDTQYF. The rearrangement joins TRBV5-1 to TRBJ2-3, with 10 nucleotides matching TRBD2. The CDR3 runs to 15 residues. Unmatched junction bases numbered 2, after V lost 0 bases and J lost 4 bases. From germline, CDR1 is SGHRS and CDR2 YFSETQ.

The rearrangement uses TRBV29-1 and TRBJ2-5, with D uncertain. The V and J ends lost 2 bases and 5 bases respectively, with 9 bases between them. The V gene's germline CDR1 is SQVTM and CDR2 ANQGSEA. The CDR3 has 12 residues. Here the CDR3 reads CSVEKQRETQYF. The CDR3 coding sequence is TGCAGCGTTGAAAAGCAAAGGGAGACCCAGTACTTC.

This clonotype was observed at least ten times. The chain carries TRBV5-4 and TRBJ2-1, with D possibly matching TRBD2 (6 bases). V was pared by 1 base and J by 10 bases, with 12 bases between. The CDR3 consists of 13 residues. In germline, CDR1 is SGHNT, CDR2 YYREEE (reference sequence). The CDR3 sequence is CASSLPWGDEQFF. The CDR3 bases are TGTGCCAGCAGCTTGCCGTGGGGGGACGAGCAGTTCTTC.

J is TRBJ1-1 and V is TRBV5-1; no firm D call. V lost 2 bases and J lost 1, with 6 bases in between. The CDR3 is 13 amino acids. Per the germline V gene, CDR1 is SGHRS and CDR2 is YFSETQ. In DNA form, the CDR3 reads TGCGCCAGCAGCTTCAACGGGAACACTGAAGCTTTCTTT. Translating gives CASSFNGNTEAFF.

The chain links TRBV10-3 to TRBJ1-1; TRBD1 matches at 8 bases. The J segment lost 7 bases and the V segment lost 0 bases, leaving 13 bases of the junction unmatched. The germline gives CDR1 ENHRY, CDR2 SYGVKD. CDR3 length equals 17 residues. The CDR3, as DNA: TGTGCCATCAGTGAGTCCCCAGGACAGGGTCGTAGGAGTGAAGCTTTCTTT. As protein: CAISESPGQGRRSEAFF.

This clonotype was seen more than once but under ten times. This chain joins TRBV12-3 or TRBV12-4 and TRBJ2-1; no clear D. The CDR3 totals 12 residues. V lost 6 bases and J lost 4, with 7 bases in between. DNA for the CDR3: TGTGCCAGCAGCGGACGGTACAATGAGCAGTTCTTC. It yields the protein CASSGRYNEQFF.